This T cell receptor (beta chain) is from a study of Ad26.COV2.S vaccination and SARS-CoV-2 variants. Study at large: Donor was one of the participants in the Ad26.COV2.S arm of the COV1001 trial.

The assay was immunoSEQ multiplex PCR, and TCRdb's table has in-frame clones only and misses some. The sample holds more than 300,000 clones; 75% to 90% are singletons and the top ten take roughly 10%. Regarding treatment: roughly 20 received Ad26.COV2.S at low or high dose, single or two shots; about 5 received placebo; per-sample allocation not given. Vaccine and placebo recipients were sampled on day 63 after the first injection. Trimming pared 2 bases from V and 1 base from J, leaving 14 bases between. Germline V gene lookup returns CDR1 KGHDR and CDR2 SFDVKD. The CDR3 consists of 16 residues. The clonotype comes from a person aged 18 to 59 who received the Ad26.COV2.S COVID-19 vaccine or a placebo. Source: peripheral blood, taken in a trial of Ad26.COV2.S vaccine versus placebo. This rearrangement joins TRBV24-1 to TRBJ2-7; D is perhaps TRBD2 (6 bases). CDR3 amino acids: CATSDSTGTESYEQYF. In DNA, the CDR3 is TGTGCCACCAGTGATTCCACCGGGACTGAATCCTACGAGCAGTACTTC.